The next 4 T cell receptor beta chains were all read from a single sample in a study of shared clonotypes between healthy human individuals. Sequencing used immunoSEQ multiplex PCR; TCRdb keeps in-frame clones, though not all of them. In the table there are fewer than 200,000 clones, around 63% of which are singletons. The sequenced sample consisted of memory CD4+ T cells sorted from blood. The subset is: CD45RA-negative fraction. All receptors come from a man aged 25-40 years in good health.

The chain carries TRBV28 and TRBJ2-3, with unresolved D. The CDR3 has 14 amino acids. Germline-derived CDR1 and CDR2 are MDHEN and SYDVKM. V was pared by 5 bases and J by 5 bases, with 14 bases between. CDR3 bases: TGTGCCAGCAGTGAAGATCAGGCGGTAGATACGCAGTATTTT. This gives the protein CASSEDQAVDTQYF.

In DNA, the CDR3 is TGTGCCAGCAGCTCCGCTGGGAGCTCCTACGAGCAGTACTTC. It is translated as CASSSAGSSYEQYF. V and J are TRBV7-2 and TRBJ2-7, with D possibly TRBD2 on 5 matching bases. The length of the CDR3 is 14 residues. V was shortened by 4 bases and J by 0 bases, with 10 bases between the two germline ends. In germline, CDR1 is SGHTA, CDR2 FQGNSA.

The J gene is TRBJ2-1, the V gene TRBV2, with 10 bases lining up with TRBD2. The germline gives CDR1 SNHLY, CDR2 FYNNEI. This CDR3 comprises 14 residues. J gave up 13 bases and V 2 bases, and 8 bases lay outside the gene matches. CDR3 DNA sequence: TGTGCCAGCAGTGAATCGGGACTAGCGATTCGCCAGTTCTTC. Encoded protein: CASSESGLAIRQFF.

The CDR3 is CASSQYLAGAHNEQFF. CDR3 nucleotide sequence: TGTGCCAGCAGCCAATACCTAGCGGGAGCCCACAATGAGCAGTTCTTC. V is TRBV16 and J is TRBJ2-1; TRBD2 matches 10 bases. The V and J ends lost 1 base and 5 bases, in that order; junction bases with no gene match: 5. CDR3 length equals 16 residues. Germline CDR1 and CDR2: KGHSY and FQNENV.